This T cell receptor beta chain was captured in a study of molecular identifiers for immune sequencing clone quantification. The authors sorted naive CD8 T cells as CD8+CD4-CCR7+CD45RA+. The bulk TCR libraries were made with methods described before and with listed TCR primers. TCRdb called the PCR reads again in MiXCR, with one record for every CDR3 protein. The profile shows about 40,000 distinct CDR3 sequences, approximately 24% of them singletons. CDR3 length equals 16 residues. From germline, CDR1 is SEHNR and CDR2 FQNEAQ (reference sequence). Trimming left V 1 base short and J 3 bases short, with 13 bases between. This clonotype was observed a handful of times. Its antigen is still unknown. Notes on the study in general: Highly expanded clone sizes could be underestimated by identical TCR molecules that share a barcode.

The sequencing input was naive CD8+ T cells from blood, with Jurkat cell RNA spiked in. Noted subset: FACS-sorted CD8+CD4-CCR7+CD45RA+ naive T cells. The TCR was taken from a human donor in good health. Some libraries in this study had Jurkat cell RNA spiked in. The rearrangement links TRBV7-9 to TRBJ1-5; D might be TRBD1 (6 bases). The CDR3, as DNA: TGTGCCAGCAGCTTAGGATCGCCAGGGGTCAATCAGCCCCAGCATTTT. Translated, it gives CASSLGSPGVNQPQHF.